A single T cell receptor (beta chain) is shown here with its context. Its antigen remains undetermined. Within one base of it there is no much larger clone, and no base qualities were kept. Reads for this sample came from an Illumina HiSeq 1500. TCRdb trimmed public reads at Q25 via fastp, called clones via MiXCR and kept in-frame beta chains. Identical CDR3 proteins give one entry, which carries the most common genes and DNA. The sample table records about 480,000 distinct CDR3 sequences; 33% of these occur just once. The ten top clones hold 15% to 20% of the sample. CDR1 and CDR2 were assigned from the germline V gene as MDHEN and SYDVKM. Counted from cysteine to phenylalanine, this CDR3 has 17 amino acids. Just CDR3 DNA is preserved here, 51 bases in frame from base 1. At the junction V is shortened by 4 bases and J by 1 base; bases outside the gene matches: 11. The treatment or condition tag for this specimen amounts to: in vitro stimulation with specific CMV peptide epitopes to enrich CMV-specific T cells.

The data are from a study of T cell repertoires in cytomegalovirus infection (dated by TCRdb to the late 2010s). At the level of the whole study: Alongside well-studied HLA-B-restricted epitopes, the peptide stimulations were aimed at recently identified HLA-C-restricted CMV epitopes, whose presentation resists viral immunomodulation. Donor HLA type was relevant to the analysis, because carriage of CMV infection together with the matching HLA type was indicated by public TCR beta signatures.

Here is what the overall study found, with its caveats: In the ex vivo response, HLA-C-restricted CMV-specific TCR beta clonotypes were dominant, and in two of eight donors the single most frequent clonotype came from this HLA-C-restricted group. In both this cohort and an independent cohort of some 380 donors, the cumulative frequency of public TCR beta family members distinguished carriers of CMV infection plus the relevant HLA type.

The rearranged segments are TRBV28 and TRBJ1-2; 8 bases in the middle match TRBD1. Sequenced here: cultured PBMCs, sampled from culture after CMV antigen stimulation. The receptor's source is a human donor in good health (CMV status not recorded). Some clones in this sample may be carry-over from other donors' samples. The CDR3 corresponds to CASSSEAGTGINYGYTF. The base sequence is TGTGCCAGCAGTTCAGAGGCCGGGACAGGTATTAACTATGGCTACACCTTC.